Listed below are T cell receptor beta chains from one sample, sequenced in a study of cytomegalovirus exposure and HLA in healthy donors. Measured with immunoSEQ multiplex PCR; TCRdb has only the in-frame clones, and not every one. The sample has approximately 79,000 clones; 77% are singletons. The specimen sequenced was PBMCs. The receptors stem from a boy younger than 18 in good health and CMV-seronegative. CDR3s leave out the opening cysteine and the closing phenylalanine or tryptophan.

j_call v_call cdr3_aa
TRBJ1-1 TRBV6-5 ASRRTGRHTEAF
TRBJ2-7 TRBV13 ASSLGRQGAGEQY
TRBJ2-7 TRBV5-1 ASSSGQGSPYEQY
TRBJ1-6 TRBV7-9 ASSRSTTRNSPLH
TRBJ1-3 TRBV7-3 ASSQQGAGNTIY
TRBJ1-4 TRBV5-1 ASSLFRASEKLF
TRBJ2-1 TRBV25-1 ASSEGASGVNEQF
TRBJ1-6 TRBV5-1 ASSPGANNSPLH
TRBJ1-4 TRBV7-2 ASSLAGVEGLF
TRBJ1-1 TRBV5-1 ASSLGTGVNTEAF
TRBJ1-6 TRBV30 AWRKTGGGSPLH
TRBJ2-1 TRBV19 ASSKGTGPYNEQF
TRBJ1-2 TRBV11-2 ASSSRVVSYGYT
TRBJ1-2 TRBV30 AWSVRGYGYT
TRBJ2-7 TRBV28 ASIREGVYEQY
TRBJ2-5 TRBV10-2 ASTSGEETQY
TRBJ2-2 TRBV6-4 ASSEGVDTGELF
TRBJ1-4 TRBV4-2 ASSQEGGLNEKLF
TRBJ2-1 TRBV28 ATRPPSWELQF
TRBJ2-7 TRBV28 ASRTQYANQY
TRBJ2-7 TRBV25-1 ASSDTYEQY
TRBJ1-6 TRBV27 ASSLLRGRGRYNSPLH
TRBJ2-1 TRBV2 AIGTSGGGSEQF
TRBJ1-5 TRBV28 ASSLEVRQARH
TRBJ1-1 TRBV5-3 ARSFRGEAF
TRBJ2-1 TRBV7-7 ASSLTLAGGRNEQF
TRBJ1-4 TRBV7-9 ASSLDGGNLGKLF
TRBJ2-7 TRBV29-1 SVAGYEQY
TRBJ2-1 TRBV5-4 ASSIGIADPAYNEQF
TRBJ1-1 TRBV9 ASSPGTGGKTEAF
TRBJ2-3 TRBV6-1 ASSGEGYSTDTQY
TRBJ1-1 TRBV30 AWSRTGNTEAF
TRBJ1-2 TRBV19 ASSLTSSGGYT
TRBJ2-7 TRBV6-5 ASRTGAYEQY
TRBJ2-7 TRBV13 ASSLGGAEQY
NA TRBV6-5 ASRTGQGRAYEQY
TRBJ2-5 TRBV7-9 ASSLGGQSLETQY
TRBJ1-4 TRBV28 ASSLSVFNEKLF
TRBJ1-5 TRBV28 ASSPSRDRAPLVAYSNQPQH
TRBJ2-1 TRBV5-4 ASSLGSGGAYNEQF
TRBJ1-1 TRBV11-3 ASSFHGADTEAF
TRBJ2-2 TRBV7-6 ASSPSGRAAGELF
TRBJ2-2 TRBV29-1 SGLEPNTGELF
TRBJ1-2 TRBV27 ASSTGGAHGYT
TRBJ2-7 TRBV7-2 ASSQRKQEPYEQY